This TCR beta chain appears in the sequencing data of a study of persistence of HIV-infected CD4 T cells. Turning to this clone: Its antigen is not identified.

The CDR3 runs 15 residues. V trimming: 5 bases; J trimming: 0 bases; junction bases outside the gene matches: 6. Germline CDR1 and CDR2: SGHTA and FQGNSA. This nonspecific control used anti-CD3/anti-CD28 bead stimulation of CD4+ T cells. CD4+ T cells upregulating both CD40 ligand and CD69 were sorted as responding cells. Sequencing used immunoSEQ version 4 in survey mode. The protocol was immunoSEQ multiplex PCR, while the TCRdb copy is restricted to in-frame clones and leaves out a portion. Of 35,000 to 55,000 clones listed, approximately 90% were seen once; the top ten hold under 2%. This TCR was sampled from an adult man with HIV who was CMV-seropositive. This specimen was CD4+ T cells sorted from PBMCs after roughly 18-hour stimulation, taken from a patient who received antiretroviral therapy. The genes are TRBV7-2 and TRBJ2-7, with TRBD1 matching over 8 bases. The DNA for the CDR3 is TGTGCCAGCAGCCACCCAGACAGGGGCTCCTACGAGCAGTACTTC. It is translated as CASSHPDRGSYEQYF.